This T cell receptor (beta chain) was sequenced during a study of T cell repertoires in aging, cancer and after chemotherapy. Across the whole study: Paired samples before and after chemotherapy came from glioblastoma patients receiving temozolomide-based therapy.

Germline V gene lookup returns CDR1 LNHDA and CDR2 SQIVND (reference sequence). The germline V and J ends were trimmed by 4 bases and 6 bases, with 11 bases remaining between them. This CDR3 is 13 amino acids long. Peripheral blood genomic DNA, not sorted cells or RNA, was the template. In its sample, this clonotype ranks as large (0.1 to 1%). What it binds is not known. A mixed TRB-A/B primer pool amplified rearranged TRB by multiplex touch-down PCR. One entry per CDR3 protein, called by TCRdb with MiXCR from the multiplex PCR reads. The sample lists roughly 780 distinct CDR3 sequences; less than 30% were seen once. Study-level results: Loss of evenness, beyond lost richness, contributed to age-related TCR diversity decline in cancer patients. Compared with age-matched healthy donors, untreated hematological or solid cancer patients showed higher blood TCR clonality. Across the chemotherapy interval, each cancer cohort showed higher median generation probability, suggesting thymic rebound.

This TCR came from a human donor with a solid tumor. Sequencing used blood. The genes are TRBV19 and TRBJ2-3; either TRBD1 or TRBD2 may fit D (5 bases each). In nucleotides, the CDR3 is TGTGCCAGTAGTAAGGGGCGCGGGGATACGCAGTATTTT. It yields the protein CASSKGRGDTQYF.